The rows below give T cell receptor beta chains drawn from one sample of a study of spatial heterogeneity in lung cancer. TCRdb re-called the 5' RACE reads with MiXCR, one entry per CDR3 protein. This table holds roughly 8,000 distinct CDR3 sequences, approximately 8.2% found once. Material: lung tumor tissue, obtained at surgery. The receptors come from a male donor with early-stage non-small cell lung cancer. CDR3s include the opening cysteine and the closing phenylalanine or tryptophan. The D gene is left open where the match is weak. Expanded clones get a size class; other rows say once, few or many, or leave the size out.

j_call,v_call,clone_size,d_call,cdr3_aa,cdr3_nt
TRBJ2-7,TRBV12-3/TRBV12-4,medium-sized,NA,CASSQTWGPYEQYF,TGTGCCAGCAGCCAGACATGGGGGCCCTACGAGCAGTACTTC
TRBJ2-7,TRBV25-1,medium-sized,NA,CASRPTGNSYEQYF,TGTGCCAGCAGACCTACAGGAAACTCCTACGAGCAGTACTTC
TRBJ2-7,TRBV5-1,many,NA,CASSSYSYEQYF,TGCGCCAGCAGCTCATACTCCTACGAGCAGTACTTC
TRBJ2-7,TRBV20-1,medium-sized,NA,CSAPGSGSDEQYF,TGCAGTGCCCCGGGGTCGGGAAGCGACGAGCAGTACTTC
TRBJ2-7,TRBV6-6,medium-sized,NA,CASTNRVYEQYF,TGTGCCAGCACGAACAGGGTATACGAGCAGTACTTC
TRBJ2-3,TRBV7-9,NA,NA,CASSFRGRGTDTQYF,TGTGCCAGCAGCTTTCGAGGGAGGGGGACAGATACGCAGTATTTT
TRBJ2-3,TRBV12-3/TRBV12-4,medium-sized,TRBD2,CASSLTGSGNRETQYF,TGTGCCAGCAGTTTAACCGGTAGCGGGAATCGTGAAACGCAGTATTTT
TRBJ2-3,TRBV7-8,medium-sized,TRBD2,CASSRSGTSGYTQYF,TGTGCCAGCAGTCGTTCCGGGACTAGCGGTTATACGCAGTATTTT
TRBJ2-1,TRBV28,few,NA,CASRDTGDYLYNEQFF,TGTGCCAGCAGGGATACAGGAGACTACCTTTACAATGAGCAGTTCTTC
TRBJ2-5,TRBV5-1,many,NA,CASSLGAYQETQYF,TGCGCCAGCAGCTTGGGGGCATACCAAGAGACCCAGTACTTC
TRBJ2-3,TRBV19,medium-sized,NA,CASSESGFKSDTQYF,TGTGCCAGTAGTGAATCAGGGTTCAAATCAGATACGCAGTATTTT
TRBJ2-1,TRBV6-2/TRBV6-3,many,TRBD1,CASSVHQGVFREQFF,TGTGCCAGCAGTGTGCATCAGGGGGTTTTTCGCGAGCAGTTCTTC
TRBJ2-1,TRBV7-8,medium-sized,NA,CASSSSAWSSYNEQFF,TGTGCCAGCAGCTCCTCAGCGTGGAGCTCCTACAATGAGCAGTTCTTC
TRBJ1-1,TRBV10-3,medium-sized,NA,CAISRTENTEAFF,TGTGCCATCAGTCGGACAGAGAACACTGAAGCTTTCTTT
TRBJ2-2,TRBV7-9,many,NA,CASSLGGANTGELFF,TGTGCCAGCAGCTTAGGCGGCGCGAACACCGGGGAGCTGTTTTTT
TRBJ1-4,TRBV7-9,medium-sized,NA,CASRVENEKLFF,TGTGCCAGCAGGGTGGAAAATGAAAAACTGTTTTTT